The entry below describes one T cell receptor beta chain. The entry originates in a study of blood T cell repertoires in COVID-19. As for the study in general: T cells, B-cell-depleted T cells, or PBMCs provided the cDNA or gDNA that served as material.

As originally analysed: Scientists estimated how many nucleated cells there were by amplifying reference gene primers. Profiled with immunoSEQ multiplex PCR; TCRdb holds only in-frame clones, not every one. For V, J and clone size, that table is used; D and trimming come from the DNA. This table holds 310,000 or so clones, about 91% found once. The ends were cut back, 4 bases at V and 8 bases at J, with 14 bases in the middle. CDR3 length: 14 residues. Looked up from germline, CDR1 is LNHDA and CDR2 is SQIVND (reference sequence). Followed over time, Seattle patients had been enrolled while infection was active.

This TCR was recovered from a young man with COVID-19, enrolled during active disease. The chain joins TRBV19 to TRBJ1-4; tentative D call: TRBD1 (6 bases). Sequencing was carried out using peripheral blood. The CDR3 nucleotides are TGTGCCAGTAGTACCCAGGACAGAATGGAAAAACTGTTTTTT. Translated: CASSTQDRMEKLFF.